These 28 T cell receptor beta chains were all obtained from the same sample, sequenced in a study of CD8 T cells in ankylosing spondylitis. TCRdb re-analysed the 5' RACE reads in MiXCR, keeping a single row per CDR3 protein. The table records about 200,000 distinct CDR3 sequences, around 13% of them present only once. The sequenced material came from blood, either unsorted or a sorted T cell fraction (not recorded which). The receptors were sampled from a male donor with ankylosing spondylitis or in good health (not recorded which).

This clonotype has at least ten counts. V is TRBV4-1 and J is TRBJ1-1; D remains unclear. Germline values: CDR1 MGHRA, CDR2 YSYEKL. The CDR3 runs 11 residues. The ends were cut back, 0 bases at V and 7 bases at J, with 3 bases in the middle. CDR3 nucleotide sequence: TGCGCCAGCAGCCAAGATAGTGAAGCTTTCTTT. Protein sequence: CASSQDSEAFF.

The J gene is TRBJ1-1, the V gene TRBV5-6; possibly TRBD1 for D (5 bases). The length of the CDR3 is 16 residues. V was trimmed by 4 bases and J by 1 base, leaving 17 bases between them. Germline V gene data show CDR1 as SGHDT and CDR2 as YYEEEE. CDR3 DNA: TGTGCCAGCAGCATAGGTTCGTGGGGCAGGAACACTGAAGCTTTCTTT. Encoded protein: CASSIGSWGRNTEAFF. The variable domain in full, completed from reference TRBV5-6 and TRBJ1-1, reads DAGVTQSPTHLIKTRGQQVTLRCSPKSGHDTVSWYQQALGQGPQFIFQYYEEEERQRGNFPDRFSGHQFPNYSSELNVNALLLGDSALYLCASSIGSWGRNTEAFFGQGTRLTVV.

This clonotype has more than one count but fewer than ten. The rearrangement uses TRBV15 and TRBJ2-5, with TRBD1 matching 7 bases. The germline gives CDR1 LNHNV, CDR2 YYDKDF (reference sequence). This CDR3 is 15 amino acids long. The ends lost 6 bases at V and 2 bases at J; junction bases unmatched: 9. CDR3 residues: CATSEGQTVQETQYF. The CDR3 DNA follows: TGTGCCACCAGTGAGGGACAGACAGTACAAGAGACCCAGTACTTC.

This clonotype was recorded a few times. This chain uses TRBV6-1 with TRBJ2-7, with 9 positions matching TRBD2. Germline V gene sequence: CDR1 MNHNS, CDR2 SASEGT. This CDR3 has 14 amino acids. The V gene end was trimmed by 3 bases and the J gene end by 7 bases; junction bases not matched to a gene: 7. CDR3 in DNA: TGTGCCAGCAGTGAGGCGGGAGGGTTGGGGGAGCAGTACTTC. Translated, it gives CASSEAGGLGEQYF.

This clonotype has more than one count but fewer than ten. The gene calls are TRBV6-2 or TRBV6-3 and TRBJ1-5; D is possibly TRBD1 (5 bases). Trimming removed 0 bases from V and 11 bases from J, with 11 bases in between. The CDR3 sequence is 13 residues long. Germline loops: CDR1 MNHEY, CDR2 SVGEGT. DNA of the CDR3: TGTGCCAGCAGTTACTCCGCGGCGGGGGCCCAGCATTTT. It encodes CASSYSAAGAQHF.

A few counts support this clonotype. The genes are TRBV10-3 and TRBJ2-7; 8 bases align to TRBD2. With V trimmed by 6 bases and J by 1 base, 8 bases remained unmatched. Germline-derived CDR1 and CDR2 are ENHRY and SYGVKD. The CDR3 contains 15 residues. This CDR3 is CAISPVGGGSYEQYF. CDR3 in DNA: TGTGCCATCAGCCCCGTCGGGGGGGGTTCCTACGAGCAGTACTTC.

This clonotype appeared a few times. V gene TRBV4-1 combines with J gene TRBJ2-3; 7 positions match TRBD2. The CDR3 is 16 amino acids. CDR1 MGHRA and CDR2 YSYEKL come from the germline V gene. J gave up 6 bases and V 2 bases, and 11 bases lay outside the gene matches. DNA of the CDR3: TGCGCCAGCAGCCAATGGGGTTCGGCGCGGGGGGATACGCAGTATTTT. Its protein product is CASSQWGSARGDTQYF.

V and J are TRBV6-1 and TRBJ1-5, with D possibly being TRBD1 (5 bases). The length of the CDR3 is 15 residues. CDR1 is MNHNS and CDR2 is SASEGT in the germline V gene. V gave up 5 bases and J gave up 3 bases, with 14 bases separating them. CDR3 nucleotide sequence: TGTGCCAGCAGTCCGAAGACAGTATACAATCAGCCCCAGCATTTT. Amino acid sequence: CASSPKTVYNQPQHF.

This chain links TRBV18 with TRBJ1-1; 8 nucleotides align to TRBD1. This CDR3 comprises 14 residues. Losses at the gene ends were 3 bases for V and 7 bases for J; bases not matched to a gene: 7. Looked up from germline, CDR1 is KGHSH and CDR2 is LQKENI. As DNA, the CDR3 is TGTGCCAGCTCACCCCTGGACAGGGAAATTGAAGCTTTCTTT. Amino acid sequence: CASSPLDREIEAFF.

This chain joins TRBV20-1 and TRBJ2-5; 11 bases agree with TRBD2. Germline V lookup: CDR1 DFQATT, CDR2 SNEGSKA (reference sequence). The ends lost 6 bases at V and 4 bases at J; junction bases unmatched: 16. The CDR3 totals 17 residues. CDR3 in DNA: TGCAGTGCCATCCGAAATGAACTAGCGGGAGTTGGAGAGACCCAGTACTTC. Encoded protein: CSAIRNELAGVGETQYF.

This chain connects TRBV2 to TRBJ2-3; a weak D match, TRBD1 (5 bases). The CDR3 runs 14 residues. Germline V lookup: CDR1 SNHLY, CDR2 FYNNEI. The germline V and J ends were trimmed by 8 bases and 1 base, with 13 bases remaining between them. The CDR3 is CASEGALGTDTQYF. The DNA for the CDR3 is TGTGCCAGCGAAGGGGCTCTAGGCACAGATACGCAGTATTTT.

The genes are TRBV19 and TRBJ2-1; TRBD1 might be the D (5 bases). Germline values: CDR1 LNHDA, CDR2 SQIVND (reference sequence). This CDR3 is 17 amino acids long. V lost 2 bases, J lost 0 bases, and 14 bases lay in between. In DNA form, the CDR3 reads TGTGCCAGTAGTATAAACGACAGTCCTAGCTCCTACAATGAGCAGTTCTTC. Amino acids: CASSINDSPSSYNEQFF.

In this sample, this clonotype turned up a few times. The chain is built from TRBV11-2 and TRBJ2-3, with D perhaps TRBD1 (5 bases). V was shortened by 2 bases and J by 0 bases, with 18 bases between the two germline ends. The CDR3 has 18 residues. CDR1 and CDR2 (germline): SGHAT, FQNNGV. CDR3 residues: CASSLPPESGLSTDTQYF. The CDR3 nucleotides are TGTGCCAGCAGCTTACCTCCCGAATCAGGGCTTAGCACAGATACGCAGTATTTT.

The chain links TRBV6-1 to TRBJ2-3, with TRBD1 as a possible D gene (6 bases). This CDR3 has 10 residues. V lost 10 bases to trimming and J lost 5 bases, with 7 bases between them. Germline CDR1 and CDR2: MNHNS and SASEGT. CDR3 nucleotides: TGTGCCACCAGGGGAGATACGCAGTATTTT. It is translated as CATRGDTQYF.

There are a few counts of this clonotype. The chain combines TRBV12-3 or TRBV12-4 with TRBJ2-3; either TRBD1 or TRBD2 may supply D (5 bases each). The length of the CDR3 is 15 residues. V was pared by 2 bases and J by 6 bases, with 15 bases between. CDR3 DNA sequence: TGTGCCAGCAGTTTACCCCCGGGACGGGTTGATACGCAGTATTTT. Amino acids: CASSLPPGRVDTQYF.

CDR3 in amino acids: CAWSVGEQFF. The DNA for the CDR3 is TGTGCCTGGAGTGTGGGTGAGCAGTTCTTC. The rearrangement joins TRBV30 to TRBJ2-1; D is unclear. The CDR3 sequence is 10 residues long. CDR1 is GTSNPN and CDR2 is SVGIG in the germline V gene (reference sequence). V gave up 0 bases and J gave up 9 bases, with 3 bases separating them.

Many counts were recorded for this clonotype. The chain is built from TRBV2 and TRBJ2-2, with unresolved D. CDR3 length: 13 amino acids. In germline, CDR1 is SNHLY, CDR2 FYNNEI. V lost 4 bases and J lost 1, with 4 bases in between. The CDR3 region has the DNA TGTGCCAGCAGTGTTGAGAACACCGGGGAGCTGTTTTTT. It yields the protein CASSVENTGELFF.

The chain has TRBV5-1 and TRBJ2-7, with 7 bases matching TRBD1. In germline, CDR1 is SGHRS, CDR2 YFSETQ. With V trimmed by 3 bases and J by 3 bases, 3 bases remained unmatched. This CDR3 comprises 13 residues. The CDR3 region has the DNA TGCGCCAGCAGCTACTACAGGGGCTACGAGCAGTACTTC. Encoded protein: CASSYYRGYEQYF. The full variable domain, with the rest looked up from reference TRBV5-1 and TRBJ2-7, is KAGVTQTPRYLIKTRGQQVTLSCSPISGHRSVSWYQQTPGQGLQFLFEYFSETQRNKGNFPGRFSGRQFSNSRSEMNVSTLELGDSALYLCASSYYRGYEQYFGPGTRLTVT.

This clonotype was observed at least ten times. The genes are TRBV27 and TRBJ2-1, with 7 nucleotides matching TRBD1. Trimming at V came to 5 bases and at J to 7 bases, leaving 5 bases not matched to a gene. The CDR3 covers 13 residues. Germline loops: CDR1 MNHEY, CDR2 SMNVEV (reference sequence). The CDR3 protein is CASSTSRGNEQFF. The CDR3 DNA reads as TGTGCCAGCAGTACTTCCAGGGGGAATGAGCAGTTCTTC.

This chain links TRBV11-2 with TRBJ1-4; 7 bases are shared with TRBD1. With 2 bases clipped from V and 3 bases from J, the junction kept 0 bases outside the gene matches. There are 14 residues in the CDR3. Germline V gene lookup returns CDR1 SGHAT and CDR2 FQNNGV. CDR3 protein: CASSLTGANEKLFF. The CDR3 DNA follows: TGTGCCAGCAGCTTAACAGGGGCTAATGAAAAACTGTTTTTT.

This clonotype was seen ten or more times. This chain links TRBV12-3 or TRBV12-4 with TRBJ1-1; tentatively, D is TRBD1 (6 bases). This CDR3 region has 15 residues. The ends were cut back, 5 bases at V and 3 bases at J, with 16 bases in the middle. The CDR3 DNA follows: TGTGCCAGCAGTATTGGAGCACAGGGTTACACTGAAGCTTTCTTT. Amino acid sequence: CASSIGAQGYTEAFF.

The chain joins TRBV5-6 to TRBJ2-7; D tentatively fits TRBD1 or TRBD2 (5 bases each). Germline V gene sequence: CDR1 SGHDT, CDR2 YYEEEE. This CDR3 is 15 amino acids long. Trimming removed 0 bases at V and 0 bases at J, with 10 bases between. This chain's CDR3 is CASSLAPGASYEQYF. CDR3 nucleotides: TGTGCCAGCAGCTTGGCCCCCGGGGCCTCCTACGAGCAGTACTTC.

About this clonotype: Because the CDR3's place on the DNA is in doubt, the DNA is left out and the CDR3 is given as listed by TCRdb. CDR3 loop: CASSLSDREHRGAVFF. The chain couples TRBV23-1 to TRBJ2-2; the tabulated D call, TRBD1, remains unverified against the DNA. TRBV23-1 is noted as an ORF with a role that remains uncertain. The CDR3 spans 16 residues, counting both ends.

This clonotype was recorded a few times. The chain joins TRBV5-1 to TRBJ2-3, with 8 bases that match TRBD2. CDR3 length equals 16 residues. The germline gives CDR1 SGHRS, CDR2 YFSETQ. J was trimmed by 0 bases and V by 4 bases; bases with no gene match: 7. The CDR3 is CASSGFSGVSTDTQYF. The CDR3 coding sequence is TGCGCCAGCAGCGGGTTTAGCGGGGTTAGCACAGATACGCAGTATTTT.

The CDR3 protein is CASSPRDSSNQETQYF. The CDR3 region has the DNA TGTGCCAGCAGTCCCCGGGACAGTTCTAACCAAGAGACCCAGTACTTC. This chain uses TRBV6-1 with TRBJ2-5; TRBD1 matches 7 bases. Germline V gives CDR1 MNHNS, CDR2 SASEGT. This CDR3 contains 16 residues. V lost 5 bases to trimming and J lost 0 bases; unmatched junction nucleotides: 9.

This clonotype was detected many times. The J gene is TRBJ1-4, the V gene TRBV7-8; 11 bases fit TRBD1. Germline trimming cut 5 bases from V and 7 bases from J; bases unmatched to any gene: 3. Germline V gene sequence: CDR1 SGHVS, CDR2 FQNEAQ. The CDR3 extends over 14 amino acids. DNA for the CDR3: TGTGCCAGCAGCACCGGGACAGGGGGTGAAAAACTGTTTTTT. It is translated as CASSTGTGGEKLFF.

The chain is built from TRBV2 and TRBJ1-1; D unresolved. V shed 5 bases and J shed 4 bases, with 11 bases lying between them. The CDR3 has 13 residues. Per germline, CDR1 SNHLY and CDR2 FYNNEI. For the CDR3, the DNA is TGTGCCAGCAGTCCGACCCGGGGCACTGAAGCTTTCTTT. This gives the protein CASSPTRGTEAFF.

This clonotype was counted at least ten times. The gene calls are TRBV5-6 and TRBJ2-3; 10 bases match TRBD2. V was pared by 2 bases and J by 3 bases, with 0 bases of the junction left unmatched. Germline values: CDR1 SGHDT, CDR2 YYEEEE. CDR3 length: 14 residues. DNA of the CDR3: TGTGCCAGCAGCTTTAGCGGGAGGACAGATACGCAGTATTTT. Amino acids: CASSFSGRTDTQYF.